This T cell receptor (beta chain) comes out of a study of T cells in localized non-small cell lung cancer. Study-level points and caveats: Higher adjacent-lung clonality was associated with shorter survival. There were a median 57 of the top 100 tumor clones appearing in adjacent lung. In uninvolved adjacent lung, T cell clonality reached its highest value, exceeding tumor.

Using immunoSEQ multiplex PCR, the repertoire was profiled, and TCRdb retains in-frame clones only, with some absent. In the table there are about 54,000 clones, approximately 83% of which are singletons. Worth noting for this clone: The antigen is not known.

This CDR3 has 16 residues. J lost 0 bases, V lost 4 bases, and 10 bases had no gene match. Germline values: CDR1 SGHNT, CDR2 YYREEE (reference sequence). This clonotype originated in a female donor of 60 years or more with stage II squamous cell lung carcinoma. V and J are TRBV5-4 and TRBJ2-7; 7 nucleotides line up with TRBD2. Sequencing used peripheral blood, obtained before any cancer treatment. The CDR3 DNA reads as TGTGCCAGCAGCCCCGGTTTCGGGGGGATCTCCTACGAGCAGTACTTC. Its protein is CASSPGFGGISYEQYF.